Listed here are 15 T cell receptor beta chains from one sample, sequenced in a study of T cells in Graves' hyperthyroidism and ophthalmopathy. Researchers amplified the TCR beta CDR3 regions from RNA transcripts. The HTBI primer set drove a first-round RT-PCR of the TCR CDR3. One entry per CDR3 protein results from TCRdb running MiXCR on the multiplex PCR reads. This sample carries about 520,000 distinct CDR3 sequences, roughly a quarter of them seen once, and the ten largest clones take 11%. Specimen: blood. These receptors originate from a woman under 40 with Graves' ophthalmopathy.

J is TRBJ2-7 and V is TRBV30, with TRBD2 matching over 10 bases. The CDR3 spans 15 residues. CDR1 is GTSNPN, CDR2 SVGIG, per germline (reference sequence). V was clipped by 0 bases and J by 4 bases; unmatched bases: 6. The CDR3 region has the DNA TGTGCCTGGAGTGTACTCGGACTAGCGGAATACGAGCAGTACTTC. Amino acids: CAWSVLGLAEYEQYF. The full variable domain, completed using reference TRBV30 and TRBJ2-7, is SQTIHQWPATLVQPVGSPLSLECTVEGTSNPNLYWYRQAAGRGLQLLFYSVGIGQISSEVPQNLSASRPQDRQFILSSKKLLLSDSGFYLCAWSVLGLAEYEQYFGPGTRLTVT.

This clonotype was counted between two and nine times. A much larger clone lies a single base off, so this may be a read error. The chain combines TRBV4-2 with TRBJ2-5; D tentatively fits TRBD1 or TRBD2 (6 bases each). V lost 0 bases, J lost 5 bases, and 19 bases lay in between. Germline V gene sequence: CDR1 LGHNA, CDR2 YNFKEQ. The CDR3 has 17 amino acids. CDR3 nucleotide sequence: TGTGCCAGCAGCCAAGAAAGGATCAGGGGAGGTGTGGAGACCCAGTACTTC. Amino acid sequence: CASSQERIRGGVETQYF.

This clonotype was recorded many times. V gene TRBV6-1 combines with J gene TRBJ1-1; D gene unclear. The CDR3 runs 11 residues. The V end was cut by 8 bases, the J end by 2 bases, with 6 bases between. Germline CDR1 reads MNHNS; CDR2 reads SASEGT. CDR3 bases: TGTGCCAGCCCCGTCAACACTGAAGCTTTCTTT. Its translation is CASPVNTEAFF.

V usage is TRBV11-2 and J usage is TRBJ2-7, with 13 positions matching TRBD2. Germline V gene lookup returns CDR1 SGHAT and CDR2 FQNNGV. The V and J ends lost 3 bases and 2 bases, in that order; junction bases with no gene match: 7. This CDR3 has 17 residues. The CDR3 is CASSFGLAGDSPYEQYF. CDR3 bases: TGTGCCAGCAGCTTCGGACTAGCGGGGGATAGTCCCTACGAGCAGTACTTC.

The rearrangement joins TRBV4-2 to TRBJ2-5; 9 nucleotides line up with TRBD1. CDR1 is LGHNA and CDR2 is YNFKEQ in the germline V gene. The CDR3 is 16 amino acids. V lost 0 bases to trimming and J lost 3 bases; unmatched junction nucleotides: 5. CDR3 in amino acids: CASSQEDRGWEETQYF. CDR3 nucleotide sequence: TGTGCCAGCAGCCAAGAGGACAGGGGTTGGGAAGAGACCCAGTACTTC.

The V gene is TRBV6-1, the J gene TRBJ1-2; D unclear. The CDR3 runs to 15 residues. V lost 2 bases, J lost 2 bases, and 12 bases lay in between. Germline lookup yields CDR1 MNHNS and CDR2 SASEGT. CDR3 region: CASSEHDRLNYGYTF. CDR3 nucleotide sequence: TGTGCCAGCAGTGAACATGATAGACTGAACTATGGCTACACCTTC.

This clonotype was observed a few times. The chain employs TRBV6-1 and TRBJ2-7; TRBD1 might be the D (5 bases). CDR1 is MNHNS, CDR2 SASEGT, per germline. Deletions cut 1 base from V and 4 bases from J, with 8 bases between. CDR3 length: 13 residues. The chain's CDR3 is CASSEVRVYEQYF. CDR3 sequence (DNA): TGTGCCAGCAGTGAAGTCAGGGTGTACGAGCAGTACTTC.

The chain employs TRBV27 and TRBJ1-5; D is ambiguous. There are 12 residues in the CDR3. V dropped 0 bases and J dropped 9 bases, with 6 bases sitting between them. Germline V CDR1 and CDR2: MNHEY, SMNVEV (reference sequence). This chain's CDR3 is CASSLSNGPQHF. CDR3 nucleotides: TGTGCCAGCAGTTTATCGAACGGGCCCCAGCATTTT.

This sequence joins TRBV5-1 and TRBJ1-5, with D hard to call. CDR3 size: 15 residues. Looked up from germline, CDR1 is SGHRS and CDR2 is YFSETQ. Trimming stripped 2 bases from V and 5 bases from J, with 14 bases between. The CDR3, as DNA: TGCGCCAGCAGCTTATCCGGAGCTGCGCATCAGCCCCAGCATTTT. This codes for CASSLSGAAHQPQHF.

This clonotype was seen more than once but under ten times. The chain couples TRBV5-5 to TRBJ2-5; D may be TRBD2 (6 bases). The V gene's germline CDR1 is SGHKS and CDR2 YYEKEE (reference sequence). This CDR3 spans 14 amino acids. The V gene lost 4 bases and the J gene lost 2 bases, with 12 bases spanning the gap. DNA for the CDR3: TGTGCCAGCAGCCGTGGAGGGTGGCAAGAGACCCAGTACTTC. Translating it yields CASSRGGWQETQYF.

This chain's CDR3 is CASTRQGSDSYEQYF. DNA of the CDR3: TGTGCCAGCACCAGACAGGGATCCGATTCCTACGAGCAGTACTTC. The chain recombines TRBV6-1 with TRBJ2-7, with TRBD1 identical over 7 bases. This CDR3 contains 15 residues. CDR1 MNHNS and CDR2 SASEGT come from the germline V gene. The V and J ends lost 7 bases and 1 base, in that order; junction bases with no gene match: 10.

This clonotype was counted only a few times. The rearrangement links TRBV12-3 or TRBV12-4 to TRBJ2-7, with unresolved D. V lost 5 bases to trimming and J lost 5 bases, with 13 bases between them. This CDR3 has 13 amino acids. The CDR3 nucleotides read TGTGCCAGCAGTACCACGGCCGCACACGAGCAGTACTTC. Translated, it gives CASSTTAAHEQYF.

This clonotype has a handful of counts. The rearrangement joins TRBV20-1 to TRBJ1-2; maybe TRBD1 (5 bases). V lost 3 bases, J lost 2 bases, and 13 bases lay in between. The CDR3 spans 14 residues. CDR1 is DFQATT, CDR2 SNEGSKA, per germline (reference sequence). CDR3 DNA sequence: TGCAGTGCTAGTGAGAGGGGAAGGAACTATGGCTACACCTTC. Encoded protein: CSASERGRNYGYTF.

This clonotype appeared many times. The rearrangement uses TRBV12-3 or TRBV12-4 and TRBJ2-2; D gene ambiguous. Trimming cost V 1 base and J 2 bases, with 11 bases left between them. The CDR3 is made up of 16 amino acids. CDR3 residues: CASSLGDGRNTGELFF. As DNA, the CDR3 is TGTGCCAGCAGTTTAGGAGATGGCCGAAACACCGGGGAGCTGTTTTTT.

This clonotype was seen many times. V gene TRBV12-3 or TRBV12-4 combines with J gene TRBJ1-2, with D hard to call. Trimming took 2 bases from V and 7 from J, leaving 8 bases between them. There are 12 residues in the CDR3. CDR3 DNA sequence: TGTGCCAGCAGTTTATCAGCTATTGGCTACACCTTC. Translated, it gives CASSLSAIGYTF.